This TCR beta chain was found in a study of T cell changes during pregnancy in multiple sclerosis. The CDR3 contains 17 residues. V was trimmed by 7 bases and J by 2 bases, leaving 24 bases between them. Germline assignment: CDR1 MDHEN and CDR2 SYDVKM. TCRdb keeps only in-frame clones here, not all; method: immunoSEQ multiplex PCR. Of 95,000 to 100,000 clones in the sample, about 91% are singletons; the top ten hold approximately 2%. The V call is TRBV28, the J call TRBJ2-7; perhaps TRBD1 as D (6 bases). The clonotype comes from a female donor in good health, enrolled as a control in a pregnancy study. The sample was peripheral blood, taken after pregnancy. The CDR3 protein is CASTPAGQFLTPYEQYF. For the CDR3, the DNA is TGTGCCAGCACCCCCGCAGGACAGTTCCTAACCCCCTACGAGCAGTACTTC.